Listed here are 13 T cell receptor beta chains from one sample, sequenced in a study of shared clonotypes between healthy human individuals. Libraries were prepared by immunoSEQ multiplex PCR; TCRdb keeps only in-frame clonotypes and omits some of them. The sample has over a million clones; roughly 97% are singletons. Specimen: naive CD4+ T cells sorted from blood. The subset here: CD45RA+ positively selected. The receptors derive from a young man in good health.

The CDR3 reads CARRAGGGSYTF. CDR3 nucleotide sequence: TGTGCCAGGAGGGCCGGGGGTGGAAGCTACACCTTC. The chain is built from TRBV28 and TRBJ1-2, with D tentatively TRBD1 (5 bases). Trimming stripped 9 bases from V and 9 bases from J, with 17 bases between. Looked up from germline, CDR1 is MDHEN and CDR2 is SYDVKM. The CDR3 length is 12 residues.

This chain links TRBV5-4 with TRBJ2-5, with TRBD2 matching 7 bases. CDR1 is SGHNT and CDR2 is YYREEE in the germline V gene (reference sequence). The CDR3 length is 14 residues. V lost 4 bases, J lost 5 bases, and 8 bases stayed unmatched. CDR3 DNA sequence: TGTGCCAGCAGCGGGAGGGCTGGTGCGGAGACCCAGTACTTC. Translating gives CASSGRAGAETQYF.

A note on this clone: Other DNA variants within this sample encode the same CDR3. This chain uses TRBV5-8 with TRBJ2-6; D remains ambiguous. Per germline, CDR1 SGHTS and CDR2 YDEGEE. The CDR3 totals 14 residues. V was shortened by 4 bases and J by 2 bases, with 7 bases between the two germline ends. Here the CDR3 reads CASSLFPGANVLTF. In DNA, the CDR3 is TGTGCCAGCAGCCTGTTTCCTGGGGCCAACGTCCTGACTTTC.

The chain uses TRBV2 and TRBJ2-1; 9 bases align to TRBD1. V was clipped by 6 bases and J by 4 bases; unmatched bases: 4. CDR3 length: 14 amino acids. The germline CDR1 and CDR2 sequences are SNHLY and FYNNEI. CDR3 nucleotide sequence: TGTGCCAGCAGGGGGGACAGGGATTACAATGAGCAGTTCTTC. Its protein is CASRGDRDYNEQFF.

The CDR3 loop is CASSPLTGGDETQYF. CDR3 coding DNA: TGTGCCAGCTCACCCCTGACAGGGGGCGATGAGACCCAGTACTTC. The rearrangement uses TRBV18 and TRBJ2-5; the match to TRBD1 covers 10 bases. Losses at the gene ends were 3 bases for V and 5 bases for J; bases not matched to a gene: 6. The length of the CDR3 is 15 residues. Looked up from germline, CDR1 is KGHSH and CDR2 is LQKENI. Filled out from reference TRBV18 and TRBJ2-5, the complete variable domain reads NAGVMQNPRHLVRRRGQEARLRCSPMKGHSHVYWYRQLPEEGLKFMVYLQKENIIDESGMPKERFSAEFPKEGPSILRIQQVVRGDSAAYFCASSPLTGGDETQYFGPGTRLLVL.

CDR3 sequence: CASSITRQSGNQPQHF. The CDR3 DNA sequence: TGTGCCAGTAGTATTACTCGACAGAGTGGCAATCAGCCCCAGCATTTT. The V and J genes are TRBV19 and TRBJ1-5; D is possibly TRBD1 (5 bases). This CDR3 contains 16 residues. Germline CDR1 is LNHDA and CDR2 is SQIVND (reference sequence). The V and J ends lost 3 bases and 2 bases respectively, with 14 bases between them.

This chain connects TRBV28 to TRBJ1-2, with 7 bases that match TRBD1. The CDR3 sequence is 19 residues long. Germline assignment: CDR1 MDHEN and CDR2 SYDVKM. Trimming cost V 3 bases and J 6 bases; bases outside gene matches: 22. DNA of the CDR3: TGTGCCAGCAGTTTTAACCCTTTTCAACCGGGACAGAGTACTGATGGCTACACCTTC. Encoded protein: CASSFNPFQPGQSTDGYTF.

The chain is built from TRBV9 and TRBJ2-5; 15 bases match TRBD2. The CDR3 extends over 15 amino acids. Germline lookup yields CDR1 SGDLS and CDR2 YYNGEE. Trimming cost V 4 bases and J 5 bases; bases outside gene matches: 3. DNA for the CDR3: TGTGCCAGCAGCCCCGGGACTAGCGGGAGGGAGACCCAGTACTTC. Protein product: CASSPGTSGRETQYF.

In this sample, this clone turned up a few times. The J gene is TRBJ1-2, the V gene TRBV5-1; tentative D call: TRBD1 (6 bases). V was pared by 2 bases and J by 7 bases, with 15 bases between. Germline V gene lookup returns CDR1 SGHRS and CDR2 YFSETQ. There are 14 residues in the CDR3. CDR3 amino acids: CASSLRGALGGYTF. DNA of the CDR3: TGCGCCAGCAGCTTACGGGGGGCGCTTGGTGGCTACACCTTC.

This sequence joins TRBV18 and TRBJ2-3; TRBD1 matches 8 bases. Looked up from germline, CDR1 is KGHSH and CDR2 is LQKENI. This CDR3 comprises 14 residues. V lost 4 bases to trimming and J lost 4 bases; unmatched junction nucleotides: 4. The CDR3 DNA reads TGTGCCAGCTCACTAGACAGGGGCTCAGATACGCAGTATTTT. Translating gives CASSLDRGSDTQYF.

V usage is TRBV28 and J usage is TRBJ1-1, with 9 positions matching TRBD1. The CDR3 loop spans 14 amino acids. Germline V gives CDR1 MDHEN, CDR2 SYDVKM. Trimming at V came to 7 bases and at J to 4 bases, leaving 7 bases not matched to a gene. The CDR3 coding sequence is TGTGCCAGCATAGGATGGACAGGGGTCACTGAAGCTTTCTTT. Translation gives CASIGWTGVTEAFF.

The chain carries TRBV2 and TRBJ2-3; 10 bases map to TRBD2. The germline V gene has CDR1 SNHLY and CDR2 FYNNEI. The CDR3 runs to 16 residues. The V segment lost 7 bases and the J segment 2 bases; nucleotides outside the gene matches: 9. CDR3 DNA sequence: TGTGCCAGCACATTGGGGCTAGCGGGGGTCACAGATACGCAGTATTTT. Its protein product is CASTLGLAGVTDTQYF.

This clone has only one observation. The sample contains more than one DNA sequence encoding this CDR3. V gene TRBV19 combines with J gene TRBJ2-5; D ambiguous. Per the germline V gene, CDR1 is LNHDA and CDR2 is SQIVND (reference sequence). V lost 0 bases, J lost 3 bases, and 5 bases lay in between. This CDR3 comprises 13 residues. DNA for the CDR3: TGTGCCAGTAGTATAGATGGGGAAGAGACCCAGTACTTC. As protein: CASSIDGEETQYF.